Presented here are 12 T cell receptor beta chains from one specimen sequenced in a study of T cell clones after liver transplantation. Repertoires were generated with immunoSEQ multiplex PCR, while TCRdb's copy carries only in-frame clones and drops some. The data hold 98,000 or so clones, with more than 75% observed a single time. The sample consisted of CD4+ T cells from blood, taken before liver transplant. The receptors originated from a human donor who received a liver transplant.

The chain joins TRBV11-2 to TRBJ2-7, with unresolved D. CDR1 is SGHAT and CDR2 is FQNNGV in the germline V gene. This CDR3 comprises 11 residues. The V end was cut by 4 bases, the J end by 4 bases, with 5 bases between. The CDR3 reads CASSSEYEQYF. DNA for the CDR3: TGTGCCAGCAGCTCCGAGTACGAGCAGTACTTC.

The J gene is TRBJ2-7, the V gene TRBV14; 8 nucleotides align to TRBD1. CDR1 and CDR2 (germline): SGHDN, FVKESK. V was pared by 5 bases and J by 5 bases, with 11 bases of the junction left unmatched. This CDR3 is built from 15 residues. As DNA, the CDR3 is TGTGCCAGCAGCACCCGGACAGGGAGGTACGACGAGCAGTACTTC. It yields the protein CASSTRTGRYDEQYF.

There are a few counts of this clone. The CDR3 spells CASSLFGDNSNQPQHF. CDR3 DNA sequence: TGTGCCAGCAGCTTATTCGGAGACAATAGCAATCAGCCCCAGCATTTT. V and J are TRBV7-2 and TRBJ1-5; no reliable D call. The CDR3 has 16 amino acids. Trimming took off 2 bases at V and 0 bases at J, with 11 bases between the two ends. Germline assignment: CDR1 SGHTA and CDR2 FQGNSA.

The CDR3 loop is CASSLGAGEETQYF. The CDR3 DNA reads as TGTGCCAGCAGCTTGGGGGCAGGGGAAGAGACCCAGTACTTC. This rearrangement joins TRBV5-4 to TRBJ2-5; maybe TRBD1 (6 bases). Trimming cost V 0 bases and J 3 bases, with 9 bases left between them. The length of the CDR3 is 14 residues. CDR1 is SGHNT and CDR2 is YYREEE in the germline V gene (reference sequence). The whole variable domain, filled in from reference TRBV5-4 and TRBJ2-5, reads ETGVTQSPTHLIKTRGQQVTLRCSSQSGHNTVSWYQQALGQGPQFIFQYYREEENGRGNFPPRFSGLQFPNYSSELNVNALELDDSALYLCASSLGAGEETQYFGPGTRLLVL.

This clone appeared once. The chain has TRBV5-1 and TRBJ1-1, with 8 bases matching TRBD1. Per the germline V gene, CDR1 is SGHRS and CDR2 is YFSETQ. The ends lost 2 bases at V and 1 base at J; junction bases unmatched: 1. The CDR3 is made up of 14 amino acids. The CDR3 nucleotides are TGCGCCAGCAGCTTTGACAGGGGGAACACTGAAGCTTTCTTT. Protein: CASSFDRGNTEAFF.

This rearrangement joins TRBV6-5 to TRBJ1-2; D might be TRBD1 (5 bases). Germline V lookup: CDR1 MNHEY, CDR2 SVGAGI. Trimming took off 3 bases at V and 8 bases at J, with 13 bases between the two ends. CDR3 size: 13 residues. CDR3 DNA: TGTGCCAGCAGTTATGATGGGGCGCTCGGCTACACCTTC. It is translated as CASSYDGALGYTF.

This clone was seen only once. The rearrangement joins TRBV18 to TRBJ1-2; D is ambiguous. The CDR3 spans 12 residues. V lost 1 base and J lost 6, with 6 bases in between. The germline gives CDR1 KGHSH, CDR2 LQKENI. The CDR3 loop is CASSPRQDGYTF. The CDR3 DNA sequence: TGTGCCAGCTCACCACGGCAAGATGGCTACACCTTC.

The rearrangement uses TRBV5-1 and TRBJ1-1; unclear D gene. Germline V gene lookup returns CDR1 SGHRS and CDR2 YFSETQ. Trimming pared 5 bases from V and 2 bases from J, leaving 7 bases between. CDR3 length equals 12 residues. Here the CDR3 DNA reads TGCGCCAGCAGGTCACCAAACACTGAAGCTTTCTTT. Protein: CASRSPNTEAFF.

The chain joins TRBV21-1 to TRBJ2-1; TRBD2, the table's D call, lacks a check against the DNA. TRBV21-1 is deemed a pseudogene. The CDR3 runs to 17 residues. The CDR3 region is CASPPPQRVHYYNEQFF. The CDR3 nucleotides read TGTGCCAGCCCACCCCCCCAACGAGTCCACTACTACAATGAGCAGTTCTTC.

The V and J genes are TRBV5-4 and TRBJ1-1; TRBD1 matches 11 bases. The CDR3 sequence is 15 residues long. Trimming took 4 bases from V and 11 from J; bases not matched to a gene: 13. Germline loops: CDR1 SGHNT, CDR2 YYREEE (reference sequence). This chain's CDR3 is CASSLGTGGVSRAFF. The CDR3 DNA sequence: TGTGCCAGCAGCCTGGGGACAGGGGGAGTATCGCGGGCTTTCTTT.

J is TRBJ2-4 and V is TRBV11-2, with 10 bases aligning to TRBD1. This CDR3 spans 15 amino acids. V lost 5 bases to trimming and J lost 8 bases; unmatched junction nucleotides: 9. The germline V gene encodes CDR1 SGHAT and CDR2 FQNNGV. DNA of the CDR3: TGTGCCAGCAGCCCTGACCGGGACAGGGGATACATTCAGTACTTC. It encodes CASSPDRDRGYIQYF.

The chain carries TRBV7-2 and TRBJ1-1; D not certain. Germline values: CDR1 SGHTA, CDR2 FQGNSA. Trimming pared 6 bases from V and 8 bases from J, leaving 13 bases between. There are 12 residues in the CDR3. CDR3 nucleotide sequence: TGTGCCAGCAGTCCCACGCCGGGAGAAGCTTTCTTT. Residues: CASSPTPGEAFF.